Shown below are 17 T cell receptor beta chains from a single sample sequenced in a study of blood T cell repertoires in COVID-19. TCRdb's copy holds only in-frame clones and misses some; the assay was immunoSEQ multiplex PCR. Among fewer than 350,000 clones listed, about nine tenths were seen once. The sample was PBMCs or T cells enriched from blood (not recorded which). Source of these receptors: a woman between 25 and 40 years old who had been exposed to COVID-19.

This clone has just a few counts. The chain employs TRBV5-1 and TRBJ1-1; 7 bases are a match to TRBD1. The CDR3 loop spans 14 amino acids. The V gene end was trimmed by 3 bases and the J gene end by 1 base; junction bases not matched to a gene: 3. Germline loops: CDR1 SGHRS, CDR2 YFSETQ. The CDR3 bases are TGCGCCAGCAGCTGGGGACAGCAGAACACTGAAGCTTTCTTT. This encodes CASSWGQQNTEAFF.

V gene TRBV9 combines with J gene TRBJ2-2; 14 bases align to TRBD2. The CDR3 is 19 amino acids. Germline V CDR1 and CDR2: SGDLS, YYNGEE. Losses at the gene ends were 3 bases for V and 3 bases for J; bases not matched to a gene: 10. The CDR3 loop is CASSDAGTSGRGDTGELFF. The CDR3 nucleotides are TGTGCCAGCAGCGACGCCGGGACTAGCGGGAGAGGGGACACCGGGGAGCTGTTTTTT.

The chain is built from TRBV15 and TRBJ2-5; D may be TRBD2 (5 bases). Germline lookup yields CDR1 LNHNV and CDR2 YYDKDF (reference sequence). This CDR3 contains 12 residues. Trimming removed 6 bases from V and 4 bases from J, with 9 bases in between. CDR3 in DNA: TGTGCCACCAGAAATCGGGGAGAGACCCAGTACTTC. Its translation: CATRNRGETQYF.

The chain employs TRBV11-3 and TRBJ1-2; perhaps TRBD1 as D (5 bases). V lost 1 base and J 4 bases, leaving 7 bases between the germline ends. The CDR3 runs to 13 residues. Germline V gene sequence: CDR1 SGHNT, CDR2 YENEEA. CDR3 DNA: TGTGCCAGCAGCTTAGGACAGCTCTATGGCTACACCTTC. Its protein is CASSLGQLYGYTF.

The CDR3 DNA is TGTGCCAGCTCACCACTTGCAGAGAACACTGAAGCTTTCTTT. Its translation is CASSPLAENTEAFF. This sequence joins TRBV18 and TRBJ1-1; D remains unclear. CDR3 length: 14 amino acids. Germline V gene lookup returns CDR1 KGHSH and CDR2 LQKENI. V gave up 1 base and J gave up 1 base, with 7 bases separating them.

The chain is built from TRBV28 and TRBJ1-6; D possibly corresponds to TRBD1 (5 bases). Trimming pared 6 bases from V and 9 bases from J, leaving 15 bases between. This CDR3 spans 14 amino acids. Germline V gives CDR1 MDHEN, CDR2 SYDVKM. The CDR3: CASSPGTDGSPLHF. CDR3 nucleotides: TGTGCCAGCAGCCCCGGGACTGACGGTTCACCCCTCCACTTT.

The V and J genes are TRBV3-1 (or the pseudogene TRBV3-2) and TRBJ1-4; D remains ambiguous. The V gene lost 1 base and the J gene lost 6 bases, with 9 bases spanning the gap. This CDR3 has 14 residues. CDR1 is LGHDT and CDR2 is YNNKEL in the germline V gene (reference sequence). The CDR3 protein is CASSQAVVHEKLFF. DNA for the CDR3: TGTGCCAGCAGCCAAGCAGTGGTGCATGAAAAACTGTTTTTT.

This clone was counted a few times. The chain carries TRBV7-6 and TRBJ2-1, with 7 bases aligning to TRBD2. The germline gives CDR1 SGHVS, CDR2 FNYEAQ. The length of the CDR3 is 15 residues. J gave up 4 bases and V 5 bases, and 8 bases lay outside the gene matches. In DNA form, the CDR3 reads TGTGCCAGCAGCGTATCGACTAGCTGGTACAATGAGCAGTTCTTC. Encoded protein: CASSVSTSWYNEQFF.

J is TRBJ1-1 and V is TRBV5-6; 9 bases are shared with TRBD1. The CDR3 spans 16 residues. Germline-derived CDR1 and CDR2 are SGHDT and YYEEEE. Germline trimming cut 4 bases from V and 5 bases from J; bases unmatched to any gene: 12. This CDR3 reads CASSQMGQGRRTEAFF. The CDR3 DNA is TGTGCCAGCAGCCAGATGGGACAGGGAAGAAGAACTGAAGCTTTCTTT. Looking up the rest from reference TRBV5-6 and TRBJ1-1 gives the full variable domain: DAGVTQSPTHLIKTRGQQVTLRCSPKSGHDTVSWYQQALGQGPQFIFQYYEEEERQRGNFPDRFSGHQFPNYSSELNVNALLLGDSALYLCASSQMGQGRRTEAFFGQGTRLTVV.

This chain connects TRBV29-1 to TRBJ2-3, with TRBD2 matching 16 bases. The J segment lost 2 bases and the V segment lost 8 bases, leaving 7 bases of the junction unmatched. This CDR3 spans 16 amino acids. The germline V gene encodes CDR1 SQVTM and CDR2 ANQGSEA. CDR3 loop: CSSAGTSGRATDTQYF. CDR3 nucleotides: TGCAGCTCTGCCGGGACTAGCGGGAGGGCCACAGATACGCAGTATTTT.

The rearrangement links TRBV30 to TRBJ1-3; D perhaps matches TRBD1 (5 bases). The CDR3 runs 13 residues. V lost 5 bases, J lost 4 bases, and 12 bases lay in between. Germline V lookup: CDR1 GTSNPN, CDR2 SVGIG (reference sequence). CDR3 nucleotides: TGTGCCTGGGGACCGGGACTGGGAAACACCATATATTTT. Protein product: CAWGPGLGNTIYF.

The chain recombines TRBV5-6 with TRBJ1-2, with D perhaps matching TRBD1 (6 bases). V dropped 5 bases and J dropped 7 bases, with 15 bases sitting between them. The CDR3 loop spans 13 amino acids. Germline CDR1 reads SGHDT; CDR2 reads YYEEEE. The CDR3 DNA follows: TGTGCCAGCAGTAATCAACAGGGCAGTGGCTACACCTTC. Translated, it gives CASSNQQGSGYTF.

The chain carries TRBV10-1 and TRBJ2-1; weak D call: TRBD2 (6 bases). Germline CDR1 WNHNN, CDR2 SYGVQD (reference sequence). CDR3 size: 16 residues. With 6 bases removed from V and 0 bases from J, the gap between germline ends came to 15 bases. In DNA form, the CDR3 reads TGCGCCAGCAGCGGGACGGGAGCAATCTCCTACAATGAGCAGTTCTTC. Translation: CASSGTGAISYNEQFF.

CDR3 sequence: CASTMDRGWGETQYF. The CDR3, as DNA: TGTGCCAGCACGATGGACAGGGGATGGGGAGAGACCCAGTACTTC. The chain is built from TRBV6-5 and TRBJ2-5; 9 positions agree with TRBD1. V shed 7 bases, J shed 4 bases, and the junction held 10 bases outside the gene matches. The CDR3 has 15 amino acids. Germline V gives CDR1 MNHEY, CDR2 SVGAGI.

Here the CDR3 DNA reads TGCAGCGTTGACCCCCGGGCCCCCGGGGGGATTCAGTACTTC. Its protein is CSVDPRAPGGIQYF. This rearrangement joins TRBV29-1 to TRBJ2-4; the match to TRBD2 covers 7 bases. The CDR3 spans 14 residues. J lost 10 bases, V lost 3 bases, and 12 bases had no gene match. Looked up from germline, CDR1 is SQVTM and CDR2 is ANQGSEA. Looking up the rest from reference TRBV29-1 and TRBJ2-4 gives the full variable domain: SAVISQKPSRDICQRGTSLTIQCQVDSQVTMMFWYRQQPGQSLTLIATANQGSEATYESGFVIDKFPISRPNLTFSTLTVSNMSPEDSSIYLCSVDPRAPGGIQYFGAGTRLSVL.

This chain uses TRBV5-1 with TRBJ1-3; 7 bases map to TRBD1. Germline loops: CDR1 SGHRS, CDR2 YFSETQ. CDR3 length: 16 amino acids. After removal of 4 bases from V and 0 bases from J, the junction contained 7 bases not matched to a gene. CDR3 sequence: CASSDRQGLSGNTIYF. The DNA for the CDR3 is TGCGCCAGCAGCGACCGACAGGGCCTCTCTGGAAACACCATATATTTT.

V gene TRBV6-5 combines with J gene TRBJ2-6, with a possible D match to TRBD2 (5 bases). Germline-derived CDR1 and CDR2 are MNHEY and SVGAGI. Trimming removed 8 bases at V and 2 bases at J, with 10 bases between. The CDR3 contains 14 residues. The CDR3 nucleotides are TGTGCCAGCTTAGAGGGTGCTGGGGCCAACGTCCTGACTTTC. This codes for CASLEGAGANVLTF.